This TCR beta chain is from a study of T and B cells in COVID-19 patients. Study-wide context: Of under 25 active-infection patients, about a dozen were critically ill with mechanical ventilation or extracorporeal membrane oxygenation.

Study-level results: Of about 2,400 TCR clusters found only in the recovered cohort, a few dozen had low generation probability. CD4+, regulatory T cell, CD8+ and sorted SARS-CoV-2-responsive or tetramer+ T cells were not yet sequenced.

Multiplex PCR with BIOMED2 TRB-A/B primer pools amplified TRB rearrangements. TCRdb re-called the multiplex PCR reads through MiXCR, storing one row per CDR3 protein. The sample lists around 6,400 distinct CDR3 sequences; 26% were seen once. Comments on this clonotype: Its target is not known.

This CDR3 spans 14 amino acids. Germline CDR1 and CDR2: LNHNV and YYDKDF (reference sequence). V was shortened by 2 bases and J by 5 bases, with 10 bases between the two germline ends. From blood, 250-500 ng of genomic DNA served as TRB template. Sequencing was performed on blood. This receptor was identified in a human donor with active COVID-19. The V gene is TRBV15, the J gene TRBJ1-5; D unresolved. The CDR3 loop is CATSRNREDQPQHF. For the CDR3, the DNA is TGTGCCACCAGCAGAAATAGGGAGGATCAGCCCCAGCATTTT.